What follows describes a single T cell receptor (beta chain). Antigen unknown. These data belong to a study of shared clonotypes between healthy human individuals. Whole-study results and caveats: Collection of samples was limited to blood; tissue repertoires likely differ.

Assay: immunoSEQ multiplex PCR; the TCRdb copy retains only in-frame clones and omits some. The repertoire holds roughly 1.4 million clones, approximately 98.5% seen once, with under 0.45% in the top ten. CD4+ cell separation produced CD45RA+ naive and CD45RA-negative memory subsets. This CDR3 has 16 amino acids. CDR1 and CDR2 from the germline V gene are LNHDA and SQIVND (reference sequence). The V gene lost 4 bases and the J gene lost 4 bases, with 18 bases spanning the gap. The source is a man in his thirties or forties in good health. The sequenced sample was naive CD4+ T cells sorted from blood. This sample's subset: CD45RA+ positively selected. The J gene is TRBJ2-3, the V gene TRBV19, with D possibly being TRBD1 (6 bases). CDR3 loop: CASSTSGRGFADTQYF. The CDR3 region has the DNA TGTGCCAGTAGTACCTCCGGCAGGGGTTTCGCAGATACGCAGTATTTT.